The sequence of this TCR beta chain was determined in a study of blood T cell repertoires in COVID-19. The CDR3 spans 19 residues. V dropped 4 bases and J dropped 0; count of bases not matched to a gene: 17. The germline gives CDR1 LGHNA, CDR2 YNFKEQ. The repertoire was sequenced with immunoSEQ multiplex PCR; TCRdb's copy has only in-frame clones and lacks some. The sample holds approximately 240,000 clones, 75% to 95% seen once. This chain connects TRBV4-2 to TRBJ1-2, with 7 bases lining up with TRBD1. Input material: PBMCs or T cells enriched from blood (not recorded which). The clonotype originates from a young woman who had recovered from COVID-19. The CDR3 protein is CASSRVGDRVEMANYGYTF. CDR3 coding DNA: TGTGCCAGCAGCCGGGTTGGCGACAGGGTGGAGATGGCTAACTATGGCTACACCTTC.